This entry describes one T cell receptor beta chain. Its antigen is currently unknown. Every patient had relapsed following autologous stem cell transplantation, and cohorts differed in brentuximab vedotin exposure. This specimen comes from a study of PD-1 blockade in classical Hodgkin lymphoma. Study overall: Every 2 weeks, patients had 3 mg/kg nivolumab intravenously.

Germline V gene lookup returns CDR1 KGHSH and CDR2 LQKENI. The V end was cut by 1 base, the J end by 2 bases, with 3 bases between. CDR3 length: 12 residues. TCRdb's table, derived via immunoSEQ multiplex PCR, lists solely in-frame clones and lacks some. The table lists 66,000 or so clones, about 70% of them singletons. Study findings and constraints: Individuals initiating nivolumab under 1 year after ASCT were excluded. A significant rise in TCR diversity was seen by C4D1 for CD4+ cells but not for CD8+ cells. Causes of the repertoire differences remain undefined, possibly disease activity or prior therapy.

The receptor was isolated from a human donor with classical Hodgkin lymphoma. The material sequenced was peripheral blood mononuclear cells (PBMCs), taken before the second cycle of nivolumab. J is TRBJ2-7 and V is TRBV18; the D is unclear. The CDR3 sequence: CASSPLTYEQYF. The CDR3 coding sequence is TGTGCCAGCTCACCACTCACCTACGAGCAGTACTTC.